A selection of T cell receptor beta chains follows, all from one sample in a study of blood T cells in healthy people across ages. In TCRdb, the 5' RACE reads were re-called with MiXCR into one record per CDR3 protein. The table records about 1.4 million distinct CDR3 sequences, 45% to 70% of them present only once. The sequenced material came from blood. The receptors derive from a man aged 18 to 29 in good health. Both conserved end residues are part of each CDR3. The order of the fields is V gene, D gene, J gene, clone size, CDR3 DNA, CDR3 protein. D genes are given only for firm matches. Where a row states a size, it is once, few, many or the class of an expanded clone; other rows omit it.

TRBV5-1	TRBD2	TRBJ2-1	few	TGCGCCAGCAGCAAGGGACTAGCGGAAACTCCCCCCAATGAGCAGTTCTTC	CASSKGLAETPPNEQFF
TRBV5-1	.	TRBJ2-3	.	TGCGCCAGCAGCCCCCCGTGGGGAGAGAACATGAATACGCAGTATTTT	CASSPPWGENMNTQYF
TRBV5-6	.	TRBJ2-1	.	TGTGCCAGCAGCTTGTGGGACACTTACAATGAGCAGTTCTTC	CASSLWDTYNEQFF
TRBV7-2	TRBD1	TRBJ2-7	.	TGTGCCAGCAGTTTAGCCGGGACAGCCTACGAGCAGTACTTC	CASSLAGTAYEQYF
TRBV7-9	.	TRBJ2-1	.	TGTGCCAGCAGCTTTGGCCCGCCGGGTAATGAGCAGTTCTTC	CASSFGPPGNEQFF
TRBV5-1	.	TRBJ2-7	few	TGTGCCAGCAGCTTATCTTCGGGAGAGCAGTACTTC	CASSLSSGEQYF
TRBV12-3/TRBV12-4	TRBD2	TRBJ2-3	.	TGTGCCAGCAGTTTATTTAGCGGGGGCCTCGCAGATACGCAGTATTTT	CASSLFSGGLADTQYF
TRBV12-3/TRBV12-4	.	TRBJ2-1	.	TGTGCCAGCAGTCCCAGGGGAGTCGGGGACAATGAGCAGTTCTTC	CASSPRGVGDNEQFF
TRBV7-9	.	TRBJ2-3	.	TGTGCCAGCAGCTTAGTAACAGGGCCCAGCACAGATACGCAGTATTTT	CASSLVTGPSTDTQYF
TRBV12-3/TRBV12-4	.	TRBJ2-1	few	TGTGCCAGCAGTTTACCCGCTAGCAGCTACAATGAGCAGTTCTTC	CASSLPASSYNEQFF
TRBV11-2	.	TRBJ2-7	.	TGTGCCAGCAGCTTCCACAGGGAAAGGGAGCAGTACTTC	CASSFHREREQYF
TRBV6-5	.	TRBJ1-4	many	TGTGCCAGCAGTCCAGACAGTTGGAATGAAAAACTGTTTTTT	CASSPDSWNEKLFF
TRBV2	TRBD2	TRBJ2-3	.	TGTGCCAGCAGTCGACTAGCGGGAGCCCCAGATACGCAGTATTTT	CASSRLAGAPDTQYF
TRBV2	.	TRBJ2-7	.	TGTGCCAGCAGTGCCGCCAGGTCCTACAATGAGCAGTACTTC	CASSAARSYNEQYF
TRBV24-1	TRBD2	TRBJ2-1	.	TGTGCCACCAGCTCTTGGGGGAGGGCCTACGAGCAGTTCTTC	CATSSWGRAYEQFF
TRBV12-3/TRBV12-4	TRBD2	TRBJ2-5	.	TGTGCCAGCAGTCGACTAGCGGGGAGTGAGACCCAGTACTTC	CASSRLAGSETQYF
TRBV29-1	.	TRBJ2-1	once	TGCAGCGTTGGAGGGGCGACATACAATGAGCAGTTCTTC	CSVGGATYNEQFF
TRBV6-5	.	TRBJ2-7	.	TGTGCCAGCAGTTACATCGCAGGGACAAGGAGCTACGAGCAGTACTTC	CASSYIAGTRSYEQYF
TRBV25-1	.	TRBJ2-1	.	TGTGCCAGCAGTGCAATACCCGGGGCAGGGGTAGGCTTTGAGCAGTTCTTC	CASSAIPGAGVGFEQFF
TRBV4-1	TRBD2	TRBJ2-3	.	TGCGCCAGCAGTGCTGGGAGCGGGGGGTTGAATACGCAGTATTTT	CASSAGSGGLNTQYF
TRBV4-2	TRBD1	TRBJ1-5	.	TGTGCCAGCAGCCGGGATGGGGGACAGGGAACTCAGCCCCAGCATTTT	CASSRDGGQGTQPQHF
TRBV9	TRBD1	TRBJ2-7	few	TGTGCCAGCAGCGTTTCAGCCGGGACAGCTTTCTACGAGCAGTACTTC	CASSVSAGTAFYEQYF
TRBV6-1	TRBD1	TRBJ2-7	few	TGTGCCAGCAGACTGGGACAGGAAATATACGAGCAGTACTTC	CASRLGQEIYEQYF
TRBV13	TRBD1	TRBJ1-2	few	TGTGCCAGCAGCTTACAGCGGACAGGGAAAAACTATGGCTACACCTTC	CASSLQRTGKNYGYTF
TRBV13	.	TRBJ1-1	few	TGTGCCAGCGCCCGAGATGAGTATAACACTGAAGCTTTCTTT	CASARDEYNTEAFF
TRBV7-7	.	TRBJ2-1	.	TGTGCTAGCAGCTTAGTACGGACGACCTACAATGAGCAGTTCTTC	CASSLVRTTYNEQFF
TRBV6-2/TRBV6-3	.	TRBJ1-5	.	TGTGCCAGCACCTCCACCGGGTATAGCAATCAGCCCCAGCATTTT	CASTSTGYSNQPQHF
TRBV7-2	.	TRBJ2-1	.	TGTGCCAGCAGCTTAGCAGGGCTCTCCTACGAGCAGTTCTTC	CASSLAGLSYEQFF
TRBV29-1	.	TRBJ2-1	few	TGCAGCGGTGTGTTAGTGGGGTACAATGAGCAGTTCTTC	CSGVLVGYNEQFF
TRBV29-1	.	TRBJ2-5	.	TGCAGCGTTGACCCGGTAGGGGAGACCCAGTACTTC	CSVDPVGETQYF
TRBV4-1	.	TRBJ1-2	few	TGCGCCAGCAGCCAAGATCCAGGGATCTATGGCTACACCTTC	CASSQDPGIYGYTF
TRBV6-2/TRBV6-3	.	TRBJ2-4	.	TGTGCCAGCAGTTACTCGAATTTTTGGCTACCGGCCAAAAACATTCAGTACTTC	CASSYSNFWLPAKNIQYF
TRBV27	.	TRBJ2-7	few	TGTGCCAGCAGTTTACTGGGGGCCCACGAGCAGTACTTC	CASSLLGAHEQYF
TRBV12-3/TRBV12-4	.	TRBJ1-2	few	TGTGCCAGCAGTTTCCCAGGACGCACCTTC	CASSFPGRTF
TRBV3-1	TRBD2	TRBJ2-7	.	TGTGCCAGCAGCCAGTCACTAGCGGGCACCGCCTACGAGCAGTACTTC	CASSQSLAGTAYEQYF
TRBV6-1	TRBD1	TRBJ2-7	.	TGTGCCAGCAGAACCACACAGGGGCACTCCTACGAGCAGTACTTC	CASRTTQGHSYEQYF
TRBV27	.	TRBJ2-1	.	TGTGCCAGCAGTTTAGGTTCTATGGACAATGAGCAGTTCTTC	CASSLGSMDNEQFF
TRBV11-2	TRBD2	TRBJ2-1	.	TGTGCCAGCCGCCCCGCACTAGCGGGAGTGGGGAATGAGCAGTTCTTC	CASRPALAGVGNEQFF
TRBV12-3/TRBV12-4	.	TRBJ1-2	.	TGTGCCAGCACCCCAGGTCGGGGTAGAATGGACGGCTACACCTTC	CASTPGRGRMDGYTF
TRBV29-1	TRBD2	TRBJ2-3	few	TGCAGCACAGTATTAGCGGGGGGGCAAGGTACGCAGTATTTT	CSTVLAGGQGTQYF
TRBV6-2/TRBV6-3	.	TRBJ2-1	.	TGTGCCAGCAGGGGACACGGGATAGACAATGAGCAGTTCTTC	CASRGHGIDNEQFF
TRBV20-1	.	TRBJ2-7	.	TGCAGTGCTAGAGATGAGACCCACCGGGACAACAGGTTATCCGAGCAGTACTTC	CSARDETHRDNRLSEQYF
TRBV24-1	.	TRBJ2-5	.	TGTGCCACCAGTGACCTTTCTAGCGATGAGCAGTACTTC	CATSDLSSDEQYF
TRBV27	TRBD2	TRBJ2-1	.	TGTGCCAGCAGTTTACCCGGGAGGGAGGGAGGTGAGCAGTTCTTC	CASSLPGREGGEQFF
TRBV20-1	TRBD1	TRBJ2-7	few	TGCAGTGCTAATAGAGGACAGGGATTCTACGAGCAGTACTTC	CSANRGQGFYEQYF
TRBV9	TRBD2	TRBJ2-5	.	TGTGCCAGCAGCACTGGACTAGGAGTGGGGACCCAGTACTTC	CASSTGLGVGTQYF
TRBV29-1	.	TRBJ1-2	.	TGCAGCGTTGAAGATGTTCGGGATGGCTACACCTTC	CSVEDVRDGYTF
TRBV7-2	.	TRBJ2-2	few	TGTGCCAGCAGCCAATCGAACACCGGGGAGCTGTTTTTT	CASSQSNTGELFF
TRBV3-1	TRBD2	TRBJ2-1	.	TGTGCCAGCAGCCTTAGGACTAGCGGGAGGCCCTTCAATGAGCAGTTCTTC	CASSLRTSGRPFNEQFF
TRBV6-5	.	TRBJ2-1	.	TGTGCCAGCAGCACAGATGGGGCTCTAAGAAAAGAGACCCAGTTCTTC	CASSTDGALRKETQFF
TRBV9	.	TRBJ2-2	.	TGTGCCAGCAGCCCCCAGTCCCTAAACACCGGGGAGCTGTTTTTT	CASSPQSLNTGELFF
TRBV3-1	.	TRBJ2-3	.	TGTGCCAGCAGCCAAGATCCGTGGCGTACAGATACGCAGTATTTT	CASSQDPWRTDTQYF
TRBV14	TRBD2	TRBJ2-1	.	TGTGCCAGCAGCCCCGTCCGGACTAGCGGGATTGAGCAGTTCTTC	CASSPVRTSGIEQFF
TRBV5-6	.	TRBJ2-5	.	TGTGCCAGCAGCCCGACAGCCCTCCCCCGGTACCAAGAGACCCAGTACTTC	CASSPTALPRYQETQYF
TRBV20-1	.	TRBJ2-7	.	TGCAGTGCTAGTTTGCAGTTCTCCTACGAGCAGTACTTC	CSASLQFSYEQYF
TRBV4-3	TRBD2	TRBJ2-7	.	TGCGCCAGCAGCCAAGATTCGGCGGGGGTTTCCTATTCCTACGAGCAGTACTTC	CASSQDSAGVSYSYEQYF
TRBV10-3	TRBD1	TRBJ2-5	.	TGTGCCACCTGGGGACAGGGGAGGGAGACCCAGTACTTC	CATWGQGRETQYF
TRBV28	.	TRBJ2-3	.	TGTGCCAGCAGTCCCCGGCCGCACACAGATACGCAGTATTTT	CASSPRPHTDTQYF
TRBV28	.	TRBJ1-2	.	TGTGCCACCCTCTCCCCTATGTCGAGGGGTGGCTACACCTTC	CATLSPMSRGGYTF